This is a list of T cell receptor beta chains from one sample in a study of T cell responses to AZD1222 COVID-19 vaccine. Only in-frame clones appear in the TCRdb table, and some are missing; sequencing was by immunoSEQ multiplex PCR. The table has 60,000 to 85,000 clones, around 90% seen once. Source: peripheral blood, taken 28 days after the second AZD1222 dose. The receptors originated from an adult who received the AZD1222 COVID-19 vaccine. CDR3s leave out the opening cysteine and the closing phenylalanine or tryptophan. A D gene is named only where the DNA matches it firmly.

d_call: -; j_call: TRBJ2-7; cdr3_length: 11; v_call: TRBV30; cdr3_aa: AWSVGAVREQY
d_call: -; j_call: TRBJ2-6; cdr3_length: 12; v_call: TRBV7-3; cdr3_aa: ASSLYSGANVLT
d_call: -; j_call: TRBJ1-6; cdr3_length: 12; v_call: TRBV11-2; cdr3_aa: ASSFSGSNSPLH
d_call: -; j_call: TRBJ1-2; cdr3_length: 10; v_call: TRBV19; cdr3_aa: ASSLGRYGYT
d_call: -; j_call: TRBJ1-3; cdr3_length: 14; v_call: TRBV18; cdr3_aa: ASSPSQWISGNTIY
d_call: -; j_call: TRBJ1-1; cdr3_length: 13; v_call: TRBV28; cdr3_aa: ASRAQGAENTEAF
d_call: -; j_call: TRBJ1-1; cdr3_length: 11; v_call: TRBV30; cdr3_aa: ALALGGRTEAF
d_call: -; j_call: TRBJ1-1; cdr3_length: 9; v_call: TRBV30; cdr3_aa: AWSGTGTAF
d_call: -; j_call: TRBJ2-3; cdr3_length: 13; v_call: TRBV5-6; cdr3_aa: ASSFYGVDIDTQY
d_call: TRBD1; j_call: TRBJ2-7; cdr3_length: 13; v_call: TRBV7-2; cdr3_aa: ASSSQGTGFYEQY